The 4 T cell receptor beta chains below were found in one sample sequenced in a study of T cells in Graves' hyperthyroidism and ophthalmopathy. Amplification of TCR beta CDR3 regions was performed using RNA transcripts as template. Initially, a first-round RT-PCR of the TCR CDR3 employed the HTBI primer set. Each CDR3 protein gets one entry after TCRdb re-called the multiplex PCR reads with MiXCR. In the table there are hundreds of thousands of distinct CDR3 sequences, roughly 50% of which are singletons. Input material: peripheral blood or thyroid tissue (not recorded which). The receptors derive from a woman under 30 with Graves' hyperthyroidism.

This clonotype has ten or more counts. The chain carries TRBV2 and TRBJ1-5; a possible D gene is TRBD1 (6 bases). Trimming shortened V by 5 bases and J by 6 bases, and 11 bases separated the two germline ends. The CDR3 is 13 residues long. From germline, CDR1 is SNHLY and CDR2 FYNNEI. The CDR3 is CASSLQGGQPQHF. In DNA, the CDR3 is TGTGCCAGCAGTCTACAGGGAGGTCAGCCCCAGCATTTT. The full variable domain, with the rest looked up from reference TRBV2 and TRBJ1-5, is EPEVTQTPSHQVTQMGQEVILRCVPISNHLYFYWYRQILGQKVEFLVSFYNNEISEKSEIFDDQFSVERPDGSNFTLKIRSTKLEDSAMYFCASSLQGGQPQHFGDGTRLSIL.

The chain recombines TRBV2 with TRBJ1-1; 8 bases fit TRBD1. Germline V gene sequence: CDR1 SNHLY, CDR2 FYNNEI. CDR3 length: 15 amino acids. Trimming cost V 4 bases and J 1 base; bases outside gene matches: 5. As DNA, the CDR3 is TGTGCCAGCAGTGCTGGGGACAGGCAGAACACTGAAGCTTTCTTT. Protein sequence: CASSAGDRQNTEAFF.

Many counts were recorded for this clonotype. The DNA of the CDR3 is TGTGCCAGCAGTGACAGAGCTAACTATGGCTACACCTTC. Its translation is CASSDRANYGYTF. The rearrangement links TRBV2 to TRBJ1-2; D is unresolved. Deletions cut 3 bases from V and 0 bases from J, with 5 bases between. The CDR3 covers 13 residues. Germline V gene sequence: CDR1 SNHLY, CDR2 FYNNEI.

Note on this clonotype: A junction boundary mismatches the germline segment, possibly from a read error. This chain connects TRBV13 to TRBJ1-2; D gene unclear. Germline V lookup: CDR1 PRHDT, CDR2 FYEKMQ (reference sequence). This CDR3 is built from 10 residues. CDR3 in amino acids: CVRSVHGHTF. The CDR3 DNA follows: TGTGTCCGGTCTGTTCATGGCCACACCTTC.